One sample yielded the 15 T cell receptor beta chains listed below, sequenced in a study of early T cells in non-severe SARS-CoV-2 infection. Each CDR3 protein gets one entry after TCRdb re-called the 5' RACE reads with MiXCR. Found here are around 60,000 distinct CDR3 sequences, 20% to 25% of them singletons; the top ten hold 16%. The input for sequencing was whole blood, taken at baseline. These receptors came from an adult who was a healthcare worker with PCR-confirmed SARS-CoV-2 infection or an uninfected control (not recorded which).

This clonotype was counted ten times or more. The chain uses TRBV7-9 and TRBJ2-7, with D perhaps given as TRBD1 or TRBD2 (6 bases each). V dropped 6 bases and J dropped 6 bases, with 15 bases sitting between them. The germline CDR1 and CDR2 sequences are SEHNR and FQNEAQ (reference sequence). There are 13 residues in the CDR3. CDR3 region: CASRQARGLEQYF. The CDR3 DNA follows: TGTGCCAGCAGGCAAGCCAGGGGACTCGAGCAGTACTTC.

With respect to this clonotype: A junction boundary mismatches the germline segment, possibly from a read error. The chain combines TRBV5-5 with TRBJ2-7; 10 bases are shared with TRBD1. The CDR3 spans 16 residues. Germline V gene sequence: CDR1 SGHKS, CDR2 YYEKEE (reference sequence). CDR3 region: CASSLDAGQGTYGQYF. In DNA, the CDR3 is TGTGCCAGCAGCTTAGACGCGGGACAGGGGACCTACGGGCAGTACTTC. Drawing the rest from reference TRBV5-5 and TRBJ2-7, the complete variable domain is DAGVTQSPTHLIKTRGQQVTLRCSPISGHKSVSWYQQVLGQGPQFIFQYYEKEERGRGNFPDRFSARQFPNYSSELNVNALLLGDSALYLCASSLDAGQGTYGQYFGPGTRLTVT.

This clonotype showed up just a few times. V is TRBV10-3 and J is TRBJ2-3; the D gene is possibly TRBD2 (6 bases). The CDR3 spans 16 residues. Trimming stripped 0 bases from V and 4 bases from J, with 14 bases between. Germline V gene lookup returns CDR1 ENHRY and CDR2 SYGVKD. The CDR3 protein is CAISESAGRGSDTQYF. As DNA, the CDR3 is TGTGCCATCAGTGAGTCAGCCGGGCGGGGATCAGATACGCAGTATTTT.

This clonotype was counted only a few times. The V call is TRBV14, the J call TRBJ2-1; D assignment may be TRBD1 or TRBD2 (6 bases each). The CDR3 spans 14 residues. The V and J ends lost 0 bases and 8 bases respectively, with 11 bases between them. Germline V gene data show CDR1 as SGHDN and CDR2 as FVKESK. The chain's CDR3 is CASSQDWGADEQFF. Here the CDR3 DNA reads TGTGCCAGCAGCCAAGATTGGGGGGCGGATGAGCAGTTCTTC.

This clonotype was counted only a few times. The rearrangement links TRBV18 to TRBJ1-4; D is unclear. The V end lost 6 bases, the J end lost 1 base, and 15 bases lay between the germline ends. The CDR3 contains 16 residues. The germline gives CDR1 KGHSH, CDR2 LQKENI. In DNA form, the CDR3 reads TGTGCCAGCTCCCTTGGATGGGGTGAAACTAATGAAAAACTGTTTTTT. Translated, it gives CASSLGWGETNEKLFF.

The V and J genes are TRBV18 and TRBJ1-6; D is ambiguous. CDR1 and CDR2 from the germline V gene are KGHSH and LQKENI. CDR3 length: 15 residues. Trimming left V 4 bases short and J 9 bases short, with 16 bases between. The CDR3 DNA reads as TGTGCCAGCTCACAGGACGGGGTGCGTATTTCACCCCTCCACTTT. Translation gives CASSQDGVRISPLHF.

The chain employs TRBV19 and TRBJ2-2; D uncertain. V was trimmed by 3 bases and J by 4 bases, leaving 9 bases between them. Per germline, CDR1 LNHDA and CDR2 SQIVND (reference sequence). This CDR3 is 14 amino acids long. The CDR3 loop is CASSIRASTGELFF. DNA of the CDR3: TGTGCCAGTAGTATCCGGGCCAGCACCGGGGAGCTGTTTTTT.

This clonotype came up a few times. This sequence joins TRBV30 and TRBJ1-1; 9 positions agree with TRBD1. This CDR3 has 13 residues. V shed 5 bases and J 4 bases; nucleotides not matched to a gene: 5. The germline V gene has CDR1 GTSNPN and CDR2 SVGIG (reference sequence). CDR3 sequence: CAWGTGLGTEAFF. The CDR3 DNA follows: TGTGCCTGGGGGACAGGGTTGGGCACTGAAGCTTTCTTT.

This clonotype was observed a few times. The rearrangement links TRBV3-1 to TRBJ2-3, with 11 bases lining up with TRBD2. The length of the CDR3 is 17 residues. Germline CDR1 reads LGHDT; CDR2 reads YNNKEL (reference sequence). V shed 2 bases, J shed 2 bases, and the junction held 6 bases outside the gene matches. The CDR3: CASSQPGTSGATDTQYF. Written as DNA, the CDR3 is TGTGCCAGCAGCCAACCTGGGACTAGCGGCGCCACAGATACGCAGTATTTT.

The table lists this clonotype with a few counts. The chain carries TRBV6-2 or TRBV6-3 and TRBJ2-1; no firm D call. The germline V and J ends were trimmed by 0 bases and 4 bases, with 13 bases remaining between them. CDR1 and CDR2 (germline): MNHEY, SVGEGT. The CDR3 is made up of 16 amino acids. CDR3 coding DNA: TGTGCCAGCAGTTACTCGACCACTGCCCCATACAATGAGCAGTTCTTC. Translating gives CASSYSTTAPYNEQFF.

This clonotype has only a few counts. The rearrangement joins TRBV14 to TRBJ1-6, with a tentative D call TRBD1 (5 bases). CDR1 is SGHDN and CDR2 is FVKESK in the germline V gene. V gave up 5 bases and J gave up 10 bases, with 12 bases separating them. The CDR3 length is 13 residues. CDR3 region: CASSERGRSPLHF. The CDR3 DNA reads as TGTGCCAGCAGCGAAAGGGGTAGGTCACCCCTCCACTTT.

There are many counts of this clonotype. This sequence joins TRBV19 and TRBJ2-1; 7 nucleotides align to TRBD2. The CDR3 runs to 14 residues. V lost 6 bases and J lost 4; bases outside the gene matches: 6. The germline CDR1 and CDR2 sequences are LNHDA and SQIVND (reference sequence). The CDR3 reads CASRRPGGYNEQFF. CDR3 nucleotide sequence: TGTGCCAGTAGGAGGCCGGGGGGTTACAATGAGCAGTTCTTC.

The table lists this clonotype with many counts. V and J are TRBV5-4 and TRBJ2-6; no definite D call. Germline CDR1 SGHNT, CDR2 YYREEE (reference sequence). Deletions cut 5 bases from V and 4 bases from J, with 7 bases between. The CDR3 is 13 residues long. CDR3 sequence reads: CASRALGANVLTF. CDR3 nucleotides: TGTGCCAGCAGGGCCCTCGGGGCCAACGTCCTGACTTTC.

This clonotype was recorded a few times. This chain joins TRBV20-1 and TRBJ1-6, with D hard to call. Between the trimmed V and J ends, which lost 3 bases and 3 bases, there was a span of 9 bases. CDR3 size: 14 residues. Germline CDR1 reads DFQATT; CDR2 reads SNEGSKA (reference sequence). As DNA, the CDR3 is TGCAGTGCTAGGGACGGAAGCTATAATTCACCCCTCCACTTT. The encoded protein is CSARDGSYNSPLHF.

The chain carries TRBV6-6 and TRBJ2-3; 7 bases are a match to TRBD1. CDR1 MNHNY and CDR2 SVGAGI come from the germline V gene (reference sequence). CDR3 size: 14 residues. V was clipped by 4 bases and J by 0 bases; unmatched bases: 1. The CDR3: CASSLDRSTDTQYF. DNA for the CDR3: TGTGCCAGCAGTTTGGACAGGAGCACAGATACGCAGTATTTT.